A selection of T cell receptor beta chains follows, all from one sample in a study of blood T cell repertoires in COVID-19. Libraries were prepared by immunoSEQ multiplex PCR; TCRdb keeps only in-frame clonotypes and omits some of them. The sample has fewer than 85,000 clones, roughly 85% seen once. The specimen was peripheral blood. The receptors come from a man aged 60 to 75 with active or convalescent COVID-19. CDR3s include the opening cysteine and the closing phenylalanine or tryptophan. D genes are given only for firm matches. Only some rows state a clone size, as once, few, many or a class for expanded clones.

V gene: TRBV28
D gene: NA
J gene: TRBJ1-1
clone size: NA
CDR3 DNA: TGTGCCAGCTATACCCCAGACACATTTGAAGCTTTCTTT
CDR3 protein: CASYTPDTFEAFF

V gene: TRBV27
D gene: NA
J gene: TRBJ2-5
clone size: NA
CDR3 DNA: TGTGCCAGCAGTTTAGCCAGAGGGGAGACCCAGTACTTC
CDR3 protein: CASSLARGETQYF

V gene: TRBV18
D gene: TRBD1
J gene: TRBJ1-3
clone size: once
CDR3 DNA: TGTGCCAGCTCAACCAATCGGGACAGGGGCTCTGGAAACACCATATATTTT
CDR3 protein: CASSTNRDRGSGNTIYF

V gene: TRBV5-1
D gene: TRBD1
J gene: TRBJ2-7
clone size: NA
CDR3 DNA: TGCGCCAGCAGCTTGGTTGGACAGGGGGTCGAGCAGTACTTC
CDR3 protein: CASSLVGQGVEQYF

V gene: TRBV24-1
D gene: TRBD2
J gene: TRBJ2-3
clone size: NA
CDR3 DNA: TGTGCCACCAGTGAGACGGGGGGGACGGGAGGGCAGTATTTT
CDR3 protein: CATSETGGTGGQYF

V gene: TRBV28
D gene: NA
J gene: TRBJ2-7
clone size: few
CDR3 DNA: TGTGCCAGCAGTTTGGGACAAGACTACGAGCAGTACTTC
CDR3 protein: CASSLGQDYEQYF

V gene: TRBV5-6
D gene: TRBD2
J gene: TRBJ2-3
clone size: once
CDR3 DNA: TGTGCCAGCGCGGGGGGTGGCACAGATACGCAGTATTTT
CDR3 protein: CASAGGGTDTQYF

V gene: TRBV2
D gene: NA
J gene: TRBJ1-1
clone size: few
CDR3 DNA: TGTGCCAGCAGGATTGAAGACAGGGCTTTCTTT
CDR3 protein: CASRIEDRAFF

V gene: TRBV9
D gene: NA
J gene: TRBJ1-1
clone size: NA
CDR3 DNA: TGTGCCAGCAGTCCCCGACAGGCCAACACTGAAGCTTTCTTT
CDR3 protein: CASSPRQANTEAFF

V gene: TRBV3-1/TRBV3-2
D gene: NA
J gene: TRBJ1-2
clone size: NA
CDR3 DNA: TGTGCCAGCAGCCAAGTCAGGTTCTACGGCTACACCTTC
CDR3 protein: CASSQVRFYGYTF

V gene: TRBV20-1
D gene: TRBD1
J gene: TRBJ1-2
clone size: NA
CDR3 DNA: TGCAGTGCTAGTAAGGGGGCGCGTGGCTACACCTTC
CDR3 protein: CSASKGARGYTF

V gene: TRBV29-1
D gene: NA
J gene: TRBJ2-5
clone size: NA
CDR3 DNA: TGCAGCGTCGTTGACGGGACAGCGGGAGAGACCCAGTACTTC
CDR3 protein: CSVVDGTAGETQYF

V gene: TRBV18
D gene: TRBD1
J gene: TRBJ1-1
clone size: NA
CDR3 DNA: TGTGCCAGCTCAGACTTGGCAGGGGGCACTGAAGCTTTCTTT
CDR3 protein: CASSDLAGGTEAFF

V gene: TRBV18
D gene: TRBD1
J gene: TRBJ1-1
clone size: NA
CDR3 DNA: TGTGCCAGCTCAGCGACAGGGATGAACACTGAAGCTTTCTTT
CDR3 protein: CASSATGMNTEAFF

V gene: TRBV9
D gene: NA
J gene: TRBJ1-2
clone size: NA
CDR3 DNA: TGTGCCAGCAGCGCGACGGCGGGCGGAAGCTATGGCTACACCTTC
CDR3 protein: CASSATAGGSYGYTF

V gene: TRBV28
D gene: NA
J gene: TRBJ2-7
clone size: NA
CDR3 DNA: TGTGCCAGCAGTTCATTCGACAGGTACTACTCCTACGAGCAGTACTTC
CDR3 protein: CASSSFDRYYSYEQYF

V gene: TRBV29-1
D gene: NA
J gene: TRBJ1-4
clone size: NA
CDR3 DNA: TGCAGCGCCCGAGGCTACAATGAAAAACTGTTTTTT
CDR3 protein: CSARGYNEKLFF